The 12 T cell receptor beta chains reported below all come from one sample, sequenced in a study of T cell clonality in common variable immunodeficiency. Only in-frame clones appear in the TCRdb table, and some are missing; sequencing was by immunoSEQ multiplex PCR. The specimen has around 57,000 clones, none found just once. Sequenced: peripheral blood mononuclear cells. Every receptor here comes from a person aged 18-69 years in good health.

This clone was counted many times. Coverage ceases 3 residues before the CDR3 finishes, and the germline J gene fills in the end. The chain carries TRBV7-2 and TRBJ1-3; D perhaps matches TRBD1 (5 bases). Trimming took 2 bases from V and 4 from J, leaving 12 bases between them. The CDR3 consists of 15 residues. Germline CDR1 is SGHTA and CDR2 is FQGNSA. The CDR3 region is CASSLKGRGGNTIYF. CDR3 DNA (partial): TGTGCCAGCAGCTTAAAGGGGCGGGGAGGAAACACC.

This clone has at least ten counts. The CDR3 end falls 3 residues outside the read, so it is completed with the germline J gene. V is TRBV12-3 or TRBV12-4 and J is TRBJ1-1; TRBD1 matches at 9 bases. J gave up 5 bases and V 7 bases, and 8 bases lay outside the gene matches. This CDR3 spans 14 amino acids. The CDR3 reads CASTRDRERTEAFF. The sequenced CDR3 bases are TGTGCCAGCACCAGGGACAGGGAGCGTACTGAA.

This clone occurred many times. The read gets to within 3 residues of the CDR3 end, and the germline J gene fills in the rest. This rearrangement joins TRBV6-2 or TRBV6-3 to TRBJ1-2; 7 bases are a match to TRBD1. CDR3 length: 13 residues. Unmatched junction bases numbered 10, after V lost 11 bases and J lost 4 bases. The germline V gene encodes CDR1 MNHEY and CDR2 SVGEGT. The sequenced part of the CDR3 DNA is TGTGCCTGTCGCGGGACAGCCATCTATGGC. Its translation is CACRGTAIYG. The entire CDR3 is CACRGTAIYGYTF.

Regarding this clone: The observed sequence ends 3 residues before the CDR3 terminus, with the missing tail filled in from the germline J gene. The chain recombines TRBV11-2 with TRBJ2-1; 12 bases agree with TRBD1. J gave up 8 bases and V 5 bases, and 4 bases lay outside the gene matches. Germline lookup yields CDR1 SGHAT and CDR2 FQNNGV. CDR3 size: 14 residues. CDR3 bases read: TGTGCCAGCAGCCGGGGGACAGGGGGCGATGAG. Residues: CASSRGTGGDE. The CDR3 in full is CASSRGTGGDEQFF.

The table lists this clone with many counts. The read terminates 3 residues ahead of where the CDR3 ends, so the germline J gene completes it. The rearrangement links TRBV7-3 to TRBJ2-1; 9 bases fit TRBD2. The CDR3 runs 20 residues. V gave up 0 bases and J gave up 4 bases; unmatched junction bases: 16. Looked up from germline, CDR1 is SGHTA and CDR2 is FQGTGA. The sequenced CDR3 bases are TGTGCCAGCAGCTTAACTAGGCTAGCGGGATGGGAGGGTACTTACAATGAG. Translating it yields CASSLTRLAGWEGTYNE. The entire CDR3 reads CASSLTRLAGWEGTYNEQFF.

This clone appeared many times. Sequencing ends 3 residues short of the CDR3 end; the germline J gene provides the rest. The chain combines TRBV19 with TRBJ2-5; D unresolved. V lost 5 bases to trimming and J lost 5 bases, with 12 bases between them. The CDR3 sequence is 13 residues long. Germline V gene lookup returns CDR1 LNHDA and CDR2 SQIVND (reference sequence). The part of the CDR3 DNA that was read is TGTGCCAGTAGTTCCTCGACTCGGGAGACC. Protein product: CASSSSTRET. The entire CDR3 is CASSSSTRETQYF.

This clone showed up many times. CDR3 sequence reads: CSALELGGGYEQYF. The CDR3 DNA, read in part, is TGCAGTGCTCTGGAACTAGGGGGCGGATACGAG. V is TRBV20-1 and J is TRBJ2-7; TRBD1 agrees at 7 bases. The read ends 3 residues early relative to the CDR3; the germline J gene fills the gap. V gave up 5 bases and J gave up 4 bases; unmatched junction bases: 11. The CDR3 spans 14 residues. Germline V gene data show CDR1 as DFQATT and CDR2 as SNEGSKA (reference sequence).

This clone showed up many times. Coverage ceases 3 residues before the CDR3 finishes, and the germline J gene fills in the end. This chain uses TRBV7-6 with TRBJ2-2; D ambiguous. The V gene's germline CDR1 is SGHVS and CDR2 FNYEAQ. Trimming cost V 3 bases and J 3 bases, with 8 bases left between them. CDR3 length: 14 residues. The covered CDR3 bases are TGTGCCAGCAGCTTGCAACGGTACACCGGGGAG. Its protein is CASSLQRYTGE. The whole CDR3 protein is CASSLQRYTGELFF.

This clone appeared many times. Coverage ceases 3 residues before the CDR3 finishes, and the germline J gene fills in the end. The rearrangement links TRBV20-1 to TRBJ1-2, with D perhaps matching TRBD1 (6 bases). V dropped 2 bases and J dropped 4 bases, with 17 bases sitting between them. The germline CDR1 and CDR2 sequences are DFQATT and SNEGSKA (reference sequence). The CDR3 extends over 15 amino acids. The CDR3 bases that were read are TGCAGTGCTAGACTTGGACAGTCTCTCCTCTATGGC. This translates into CSARLGQSLLYG. In full, the CDR3 reads CSARLGQSLLYGYTF.

This clone was counted many times. Coverage ceases 3 residues before the CDR3 finishes, and the germline J gene fills in the end. V and J are TRBV7-2 and TRBJ1-4; D gene ambiguous. V was trimmed by 6 bases and J by 1 base, leaving 12 bases between them. Germline V lookup: CDR1 SGHTA, CDR2 FQGNSA. The CDR3 length is 15 residues. The CDR3 region is CASRSGLGTNEKLFF. CDR3 bases read: TGTGCCAGCAGGAGCGGGTTGGGAACTAATGAAAAA.

This clone was observed many times. The read is 3 residues too short to cover the CDR3 end, so that end is filled in from the germline J gene. The gene calls are TRBV7-8 and TRBJ2-1; D uncertain. The CDR3 runs to 14 residues. Germline CDR1 is SGHVS and CDR2 is FQNEAQ. V shed 3 bases and J shed 0 bases, with 6 bases lying between them. CDR3 DNA (partial): TGTGCCAGCAGCTTTGGCAGCTCCTACAATGAG. Translated, it gives CASSFGSSYNE. From start to end, the CDR3 is CASSFGSSYNEQFF.

This clone was detected ten times or more. The read is 3 residues too short to cover the CDR3 end, so that end is filled in from the germline J gene. This chain links TRBV5-4 with TRBJ1-2; D gene unclear. The CDR3 consists of 15 residues. V was clipped by 1 base and J by 0 bases, with 10 bases between them. Per the germline V gene, CDR1 is SGHNT and CDR2 is YYREEE (reference sequence). The sequenced part of the CDR3 DNA is TGTGCCAGCAGCTTGAGCGGACCCGCTAACTATGGC. It translates to CASSLSGPANYG. The full CDR3 is CASSLSGPANYGYTF.